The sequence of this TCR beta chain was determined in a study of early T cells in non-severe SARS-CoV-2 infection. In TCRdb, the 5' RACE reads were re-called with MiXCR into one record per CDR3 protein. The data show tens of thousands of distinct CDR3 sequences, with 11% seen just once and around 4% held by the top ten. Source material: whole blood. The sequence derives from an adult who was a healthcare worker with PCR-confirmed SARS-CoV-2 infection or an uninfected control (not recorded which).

CDR3 DNA: TGCAGCGTTGAAGATAACGTGGGGGCCGGGGAGCTGTTTTTT. Translation: CSVEDNVGAGELFF. The chain joins TRBV29-1 to TRBJ2-2, with D possibly being TRBD1 or TRBD2 (5 bases each). The V and J ends lost 0 bases and 6 bases respectively, with 11 bases between them. CDR1 and CDR2 from the germline V gene are SQVTM and ANQGSEA. The CDR3 loop spans 14 amino acids.